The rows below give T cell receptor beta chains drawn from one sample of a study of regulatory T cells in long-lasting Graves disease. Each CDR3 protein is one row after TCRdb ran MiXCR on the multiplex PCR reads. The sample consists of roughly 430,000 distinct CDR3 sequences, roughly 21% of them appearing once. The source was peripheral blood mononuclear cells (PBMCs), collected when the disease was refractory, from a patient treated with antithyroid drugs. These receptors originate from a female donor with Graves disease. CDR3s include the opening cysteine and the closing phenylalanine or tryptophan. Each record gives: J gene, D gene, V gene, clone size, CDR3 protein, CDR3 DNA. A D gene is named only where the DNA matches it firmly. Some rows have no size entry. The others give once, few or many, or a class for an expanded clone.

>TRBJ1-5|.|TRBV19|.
CASSISASQGQPQHF
TGTGCCAGTAGTATATCGGCCTCCCAGGGGCAGCCCCAGCATTTT
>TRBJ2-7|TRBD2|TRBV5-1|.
CASSYISERGGAYEQYF
TGCGCCAGCAGCTATATAAGCGAACGGGGGGGAGCCTACGAGCAGTACTTC
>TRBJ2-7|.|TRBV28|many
CASRKRANEQYF
TGTGCCAGCAGGAAGAGAGCCAACGAGCAGTACTTC
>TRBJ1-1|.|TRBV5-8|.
CASSFGTSSVWNTEAFF
TGTGCCAGCAGCTTTGGTACTAGTTCGGTCTGGAACACTGAAGCTTTCTTT
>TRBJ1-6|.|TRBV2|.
CASKVEGISPLHF
TGTGCCAGCAAAGTGGAGGGTATTTCACCCCTCCACTTT
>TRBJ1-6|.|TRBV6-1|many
CASRSVGNSPLHF
TGTGCCAGCAGATCTGTCGGTAATTCACCCCTCCACTTT
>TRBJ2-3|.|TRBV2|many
CASWGGRFASLSTDTQYF
TGTGCCAGCTGGGGAGGACGGTTTGCCTCTTTAAGCACAGATACGCAGTATTTT
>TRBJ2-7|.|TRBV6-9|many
CASSYSGSENYEQYF
TGTGCCAGCAGTTACAGCGGGTCGGAAAACTACGAGCAGTACTTC
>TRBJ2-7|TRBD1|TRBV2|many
CASSDGTDVSYEQYF
TGTGCCAGCAGTGATGGGACAGATGTTTCCTACGAGCAGTACTTC
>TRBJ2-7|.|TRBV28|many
CASSVVPYEQYF
TGTGCCAGCAGCGTTGTACCCTACGAGCAGTACTTC
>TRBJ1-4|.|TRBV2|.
CANSGLGEKLFF
TGTGCCAACAGTGGGCTGGGTGAAAAACTGTTTTTT
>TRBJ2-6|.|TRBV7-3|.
CASSSSSGANVLTF
TGTGCCAGCAGCTCCAGCTCTGGGGCCAACGTCCTGACTTTC
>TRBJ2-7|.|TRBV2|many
CASRFSESYEQYF
TGTGCCAGCAGATTTAGCGAGTCCTACGAGCAGTACTTC
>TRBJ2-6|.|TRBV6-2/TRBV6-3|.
CASSYSVGTESSGANVLTF
TGTGCCAGCAGTTACAGCGTAGGGACGGAGAGCTCTGGGGCCAACGTCCTGACTTTC
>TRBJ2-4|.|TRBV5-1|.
CASSLEAPDKNIQYF
TGCGCCAGCAGCTTGGAGGCACCTGATAAAAACATTCAGTACTTC
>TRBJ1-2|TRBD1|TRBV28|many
CASSLDRGQYGYTF
TGTGCCAGCAGCCTAGACAGGGGGCAGTATGGCTACACCTTC
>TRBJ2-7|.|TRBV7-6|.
CASSVRGEQYF
TGTGCCAGCAGCGTCCGGGGCGAGCAGTACTTC
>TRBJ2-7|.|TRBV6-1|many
CASTTGSGEQYF
TGTGCCAGCACAACGGGGAGCGGCGAGCAGTACTTC
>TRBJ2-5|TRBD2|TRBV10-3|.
CAISDSTSGEETQYF
TGTGCCATCAGTGACTCGACTAGCGGGGAAGAGACCCAGTACTTC
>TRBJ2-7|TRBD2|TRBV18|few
CASSAGTRAYEQYF
TGTGCCAGCTCAGCCGGGACTAGAGCCTACGAGCAGTACTTC
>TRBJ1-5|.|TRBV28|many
CASSTPGHSNQPQHF
TGTGCCAGCAGCACACCGGGACATAGCAATCAGCCCCAGCATTTT
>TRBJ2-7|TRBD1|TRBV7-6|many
CASSPGQDGSYEQYF
TGTGCCAGCAGCCCCGGACAGGACGGTTCCTACGAGCAGTACTTC
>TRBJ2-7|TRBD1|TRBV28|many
CASSLGDRAFYEQYF
TGTGCCAGCAGTTTAGGGGACAGGGCCTTCTACGAGCAGTACTTC
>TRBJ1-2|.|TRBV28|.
CASSPQRLYGYTF
TGTGCCAGCTCCCCCCAACGGCTGTATGGCTACACCTTC
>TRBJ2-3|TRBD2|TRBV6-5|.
CASSYSTTSGSFTDTQYF
TGTGCCAGCAGTTACTCGACGACTAGCGGGAGTTTTACAGATACGCAGTATTTT
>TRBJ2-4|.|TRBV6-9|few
CASSYSAGNIQYF
TGTGCCAGCAGTTACTCTGCGGGAAACATTCAGTACTTC
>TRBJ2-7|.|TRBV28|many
CASSNYEQYF
TGTGCCAGCAGCAACTACGAGCAGTACTTC
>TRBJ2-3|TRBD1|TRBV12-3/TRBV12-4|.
CASSPGDRVKDTQYF
TGTGCCAGCAGTCCCGGGGACAGGGTGAAAGATACGCAGTATTTT
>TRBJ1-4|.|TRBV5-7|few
CASSWRATNEKLFF
TGTGCCAGCAGCTGGCGTGCAACTAATGAAAAACTGTTTTTT
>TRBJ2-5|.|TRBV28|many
CASTAGNQETQYF
TGTGCCAGTACAGCCGGCAACCAAGAGACCCAGTACTTC
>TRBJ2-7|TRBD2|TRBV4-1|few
CASSRGTGTSGYEQYF
TGCGCCAGCAGCCGCGGTACCGGGACTAGCGGCTACGAGCAGTACTTC
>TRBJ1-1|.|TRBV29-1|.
CSIVGLYSEAFF
TGCAGCATTGTAGGGCTCTACAGTGAAGCTTTCTTT
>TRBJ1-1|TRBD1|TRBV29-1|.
CSVVGGGWLNTEAFF
TGCAGCGTTGTAGGGGGCGGTTGGTTGAACACTGAAGCTTTCTTT
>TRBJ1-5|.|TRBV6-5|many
CASSYSGSDQPQHF
TGTGCCAGCAGTTACTCGGGCTCGGATCAGCCCCAGCATTTT
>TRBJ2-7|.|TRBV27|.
CASRETGTPTYEQYF
TGTGCCAGCAGAGAGACCGGGACACCAACTTACGAGCAGTACTTC
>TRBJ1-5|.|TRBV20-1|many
CSASERVDQPQHF
TGCAGTGCTAGTGAAAGGGTCGATCAGCCCCAGCATTTT
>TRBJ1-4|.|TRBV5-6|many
CASSDSARRLNEKLFF
TGTGCCAGCAGCGATTCAGCCAGGCGGTTGAATGAAAAACTGTTTTTT
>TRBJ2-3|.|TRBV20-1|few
CSALRQSTDTQYF
TGCAGTGCCCTTCGGCAGAGCACAGATACGCAGTATTTT
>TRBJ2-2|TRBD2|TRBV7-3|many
CASSLPTSGRGGELFF
TGTGCCAGCAGCCTCCCGACTAGCGGGAGGGGCGGGGAGCTGTTTTTT
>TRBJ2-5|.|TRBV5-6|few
CASSFGRQETQYF
TGTGCCAGCAGCTTCGGACGGCAAGAGACCCAGTACTTC
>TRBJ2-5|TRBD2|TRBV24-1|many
CATRTSGQETQYF
TGTGCCACCAGGACTAGCGGTCAAGAGACCCAGTACTTC
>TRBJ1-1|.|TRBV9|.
CASSVGQRNTEAFF
TGTGCCAGCAGCGTAGGGCAGAGGAACACTGAAGCTTTCTTT